This T cell receptor (beta chain) was identified during a study of shared clonotypes between healthy human individuals. As to this clone: Its antigen is not identified.

Study-wide findings and caveats: Large depth notwithstanding, sorted-subset sequencing proved incomplete by rarefaction. Memory subsets generally showed smaller estimated richness than naive subsets did.

The CDR3 runs to 14 residues. V lost 4 bases and J 0 bases, leaving 9 bases between the germline ends. In germline, CDR1 is MNHEY, CDR2 SVGAGI. Genomic DNA of every subset was divided equally among multiple immunoSEQ plates. Original analysis: Junction-only immunoSEQ sequences carried no quality scores, so filtering differed. Assay: immunoSEQ multiplex PCR; the TCRdb copy retains only in-frame clones and omits some. The V and J calls and clone size were taken over from that table, and D and trimming were inferred from the DNA. This table has about 380,000 clones, roughly 96% appearing once. This chain connects TRBV6-5 to TRBJ1-2; D gene ambiguous. This receptor was taken from a man aged 25 to 40 in good health. The sample taken for sequencing was memory CD8+ T cells sorted from blood. Subset specified: CD45RO+ cells pooled with CCR7-negative TemRA cells. Written as DNA, the CDR3 is TGTGCCAGCAGTTTCCCAGGAGCTAACTATGGCTACACCTTC. Translation gives CASSFPGANYGYTF.